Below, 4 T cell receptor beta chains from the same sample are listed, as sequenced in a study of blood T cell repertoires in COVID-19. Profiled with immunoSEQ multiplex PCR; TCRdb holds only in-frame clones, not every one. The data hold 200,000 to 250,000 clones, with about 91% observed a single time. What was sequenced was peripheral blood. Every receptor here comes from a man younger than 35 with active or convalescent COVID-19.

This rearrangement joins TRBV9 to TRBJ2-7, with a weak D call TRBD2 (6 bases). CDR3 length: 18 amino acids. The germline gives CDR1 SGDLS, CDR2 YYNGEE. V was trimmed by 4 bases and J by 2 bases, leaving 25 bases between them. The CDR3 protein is CASSSHSHLAITAYEQYF. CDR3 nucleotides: TGTGCCAGCAGCTCACACAGCCATCTAGCGATTACCGCCTACGAGCAGTACTTC. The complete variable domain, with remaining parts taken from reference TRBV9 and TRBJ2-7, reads DSGVTQTPKHLITATGQRVTLRCSPRSGDLSVYWYQQSLDQGLQFLIQYYNGEERAKGNILERFSAQQFPDLHSELNLSSLELGDSALYFCASSSHSHLAITAYEQYFGPGTRLTVT.

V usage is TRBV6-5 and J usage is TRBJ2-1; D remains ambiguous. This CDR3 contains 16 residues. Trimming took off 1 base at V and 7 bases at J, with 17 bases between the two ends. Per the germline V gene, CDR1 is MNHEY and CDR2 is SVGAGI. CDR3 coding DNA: TGTGCCAGCAGTTACTTGGAGTTCGGGTCGGCGAATGAGCAGTTCTTC. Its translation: CASSYLEFGSANEQFF.

CDR3 sequence: CASSLGLAGDEQYF. The CDR3 DNA sequence: TGTGCCAGCAGCCTCGGACTAGCGGGAGACGAGCAGTACTTC. The rearrangement uses TRBV3-1 (or the pseudogene TRBV3-2) and TRBJ2-7, with 13 bases that match TRBD2. The CDR3 sequence is 14 residues long. The germline CDR1 and CDR2 sequences are LGHDT and YNNKEL (reference sequence). The ends lost 4 bases at V and 5 bases at J; junction bases unmatched: 2.

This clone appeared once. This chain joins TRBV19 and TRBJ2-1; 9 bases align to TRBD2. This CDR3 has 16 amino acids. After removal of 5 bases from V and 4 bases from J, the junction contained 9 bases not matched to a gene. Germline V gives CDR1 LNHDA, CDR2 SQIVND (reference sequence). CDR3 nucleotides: TGTGCCAGTAGTCCCGGGACTAGCCCAGGATACAATGAGCAGTTCTTC. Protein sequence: CASSPGTSPGYNEQFF.